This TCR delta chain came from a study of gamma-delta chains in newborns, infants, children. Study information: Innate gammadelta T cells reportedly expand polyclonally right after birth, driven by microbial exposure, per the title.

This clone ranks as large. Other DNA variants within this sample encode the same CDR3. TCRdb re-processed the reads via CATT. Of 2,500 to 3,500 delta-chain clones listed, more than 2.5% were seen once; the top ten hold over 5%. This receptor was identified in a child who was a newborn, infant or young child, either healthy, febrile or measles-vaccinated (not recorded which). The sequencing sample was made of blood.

In nucleotides, the CDR3 is TGTGCCTGTGACATCCTGGGGATCGGGTCCGATAAACTCATCTTT. This encodes CACDILGIGSDKLIF. The V and J genes are TRDV2 and TRDJ1; weak D call: TRDD3 (6 bases). Germline V gene lookup returns CDR1 GEAIGNYY and CDR2 EKD. V was trimmed by 2 bases and J by 3 bases, leaving 15 bases between them. CDR3 length equals 15 residues.